These 5 T cell receptor beta chains share one sample of origin, sequenced in a study of blood T cell repertoires in COVID-19 (dated by TCRdb to the early 2020s). Preparation of the library involved the immunoSEQ multiplex PCR assay. TCRdb mirrors the immuneACCESS table, restricted to in-frame sequences. Some clones are absent from its copies; in checked studies, under half trace to an unresolved V gene, and the reason for the others is unknown. Recorded for this sample are hundreds of thousands of clones; about 90% of them occurred a single time. 2.5% to 3.5% of the sample rests with the top ten. Sequences were obtained from PBMCs or T cells enriched from blood (not recorded which). These TCRs come from a woman aged 25 to 39 who had recovered from COVID-19.

The rearrangement uses TRBV19 and TRBJ1-2; 7 bases map to TRBD1. V lost 0 bases to trimming and J lost 5 bases; unmatched junction nucleotides: 21. CDR1 is LNHDA and CDR2 is SQIVND in the germline V gene (reference sequence). This CDR3 is built from 20 residues. This CDR3 reads CASSIEPLIRDRERSYGYTF. CDR3 coding DNA: TGTGCCAGTAGTATAGAGCCCCTCATTCGCGACAGGGAGCGATCATATGGCTACACCTTC.

This chain uses TRBV10-3 with TRBJ1-5; D call uncertain. Trimming cost V 2 bases and J 1 base, with 9 bases left between them. This CDR3 is 15 amino acids long. The germline V gene has CDR1 ENHRY and CDR2 SYGVKD. The CDR3 loop reads CAISEGPGSNQPQHF. CDR3 DNA: TGTGCCATCAGTGAGGGCCCCGGGAGCAATCAGCCCCAGCATTTT.

The count of this clone is one. The chain uses TRBV30 and TRBJ2-6; D unclear. This CDR3 spans 16 amino acids. Trimming pared 0 bases from V and 0 bases from J, leaving 9 bases between. Per the germline V gene, CDR1 is GTSNPN and CDR2 is SVGIG (reference sequence). CDR3 protein: CAWSVLDVSGANVLTF. The CDR3 nucleotides read TGTGCCTGGAGTGTCTTAGATGTCTCTGGGGCCAACGTCCTGACTTTC.

The genes are TRBV4-1 and TRBJ1-1; 7 bases are shared with TRBD1. The junction had 6 bases not matched to a gene; V was cut back by 1 base and J by 1 base. In germline, CDR1 is MGHRA, CDR2 YSYEKL. CDR3 size: 16 residues. DNA of the CDR3: TGCGCCAGCAGCCAAGCCCGGTCAGGGGGGAACACTGAAGCTTTCTTT. Translation: CASSQARSGGNTEAFF.

The chain recombines TRBV7-3 with TRBJ2-1, with TRBD1 as a possible D gene (6 bases). Germline V gives CDR1 SGHTA, CDR2 FQGTGA. Trimming stripped 2 bases from V and 5 bases from J, with 10 bases between. This CDR3 is built from 14 residues. For the CDR3, the DNA is TGTGCCAGCAGCTTATACAGGGACAACAATGAGCAGTTCTTC. Its translation is CASSLYRDNNEQFF.